This T cell receptor (beta chain) was sequenced for a study of CD8 T cells in Susac syndrome. It was with random hexamers that about 0.45 to 1 ug RNA was reverse transcribed. TCRdb re-called the immunoSEQ multiplex PCR reads with MiXCR, one entry per CDR3 protein. The sample yields 150,000 to 200,000 distinct CDR3 sequences, roughly 95% seen once. V was pared by 5 bases and J by 5 bases, with 6 bases of the junction left unmatched. The CDR3 has 14 amino acids. The germline V gene encodes CDR1 SGHTA and CDR2 FQGNSA. This receptor was identified in a human donor with multiple sclerosis. The rearrangement uses TRBV7-2 and TRBJ2-7; TRBD2 matches at 10 bases. Material for sequencing was CD4+ T cells from PBMCs. This CDR3 is CASSASGSFHEQYF. The CDR3 nucleotides read TGTGCCAGCAGCGCTAGCGGGAGTTTCCACGAGCAGTACTTC.